This TCR beta chain derives from a study of CD8 T cells in ankylosing spondylitis. In making TCR beta libraries, quantitative 5'-RACE with molecular barcodes was used. TCRdb re-derived calls from the 5' RACE reads in MiXCR, one entry per CDR3 protein. The sample includes some 37,000 distinct CDR3 sequences, approximately 15% of them seen just once. Study results and caveats: Prior literature has documented some motif variants in synovial fluid and blood from reactive arthritis. Apparently characteristic of ankylosing spondylitis blood was a TCR beta motif (about eight highly homologous variants).

This CDR3 contains 13 residues. Trimming cost V 2 bases and J 7 bases, with 11 bases left between them. Germline CDR1 and CDR2: SQVTM and ANQGSEA. This clonotype showed up just a few times. As yet, its antigen is unknown. This clonotype was sampled from a male donor with ankylosing spondylitis or in good health (not recorded which). The material sequenced was blood. This chain links TRBV29-1 with TRBJ1-4; perhaps TRBD1 as D (5 bases). The CDR3 sequence: CSVERQGGEKLFF. The CDR3 coding sequence is TGCAGCGTTGAAAGGCAGGGTGGTGAAAAACTGTTTTTT.